The 29 T cell receptor beta chains below come from one sample, sequenced in a study of blood T cell repertoires in COVID-19 (dated by TCRdb to the early 2020s). The library was produced with the immunoSEQ multiplex PCR assay. TCRdb retrieved this table from immuneACCESS and kept in-frame rearrangements only. Not all clones are present; in checked studies, unresolved V genes account for under half, and no reason is known for the remainder. This sample holds fewer than 350,000 clones; around 81% were observed only once. The ten most abundant clones make up about 3.2% of the sample. The sample comprised peripheral blood. The receptors were gathered from an older woman with active or convalescent COVID-19.

V gene TRBV19 combines with J gene TRBJ2-5, with D possibly TRBD2 on 6 matching bases. The CDR3 runs 15 residues. The V end was cut by 4 bases, the J end by 2 bases, with 14 bases between. Germline CDR1 is LNHDA and CDR2 is SQIVND (reference sequence). For the CDR3, the DNA is TGTGCCAGTAGTACGGGACTCTGGGGGCAAGAGACCCAGTACTTC. This encodes CASSTGLWGQETQYF.

The V call is TRBV21-1, the J call TRBJ1-1. TRBV21-1 is a documented pseudogene. The CDR3 sequence is 17 residues long. This chain's CDR3 is CASSKGSERLMNTEAFF. The CDR3 region has the DNA TGTGCCAGCAGCAAAGGTTCGGAGAGACTCATGAACACTGAAGCTTTCTTT.

The V and J genes are TRBV5-4 and TRBJ2-1, with D perhaps matching TRBD1 (6 bases). V dropped 4 bases and J dropped 4 bases, with 12 bases sitting between them. CDR3 length: 14 amino acids. Germline V gene lookup returns CDR1 SGHNT and CDR2 YYREEE (reference sequence). CDR3 protein: CASSPKTGYNEQFF. CDR3 DNA sequence: TGTGCCAGCAGCCCCAAGACAGGTTACAATGAGCAGTTCTTC. The full variable domain, completed using reference TRBV5-4 and TRBJ2-1, is ETGVTQSPTHLIKTRGQQVTLRCSSQSGHNTVSWYQQALGQGPQFIFQYYREEENGRGNFPPRFSGLQFPNYSSELNVNALELDDSALYLCASSPKTGYNEQFFGPGTRLTVL.

V gene TRBV7-9 combines with J gene TRBJ1-4, with no clear D. CDR1 SEHNR and CDR2 FQNEAQ come from the germline V gene (reference sequence). The CDR3 spans 18 residues. V was trimmed by 4 bases and J by 3 bases, leaving 21 bases between them. The CDR3 loop reads CASSSDGGSAQPNEKLFF. In DNA, the CDR3 is TGTGCCAGCAGCTCTGACGGAGGTAGCGCACAACCTAATGAAAAACTGTTTTTT.

The chain employs TRBV7-6 and TRBJ2-3, with 10 bases matching TRBD1. The CDR3 spans 15 residues. Losses at the gene ends were 5 bases for V and 1 base for J; bases not matched to a gene: 3. CDR1 is SGHVS and CDR2 is FNYEAQ in the germline V gene. In DNA form, the CDR3 reads TGTGCCAGCAGCCCCGGGACAGGGGGCACAGATACGCAGTATTTT. Translating it yields CASSPGTGGTDTQYF.

This clone was seen only a few times. The identical CDR3 is also encoded by other nucleotide sequences in the sample. CDR3 in amino acids: CASSEQGRGTEAFF. CDR3 DNA sequence: TGTGCCAGCAGTGAACAGGGGCGGGGGACTGAAGCTTTCTTT. V is TRBV2 and J is TRBJ1-1, with TRBD1 as a possible D gene (6 bases). Germline values: CDR1 SNHLY, CDR2 FYNNEI. The CDR3 is made up of 14 amino acids. The V and J ends lost 2 bases and 5 bases respectively, with 12 bases between them.

V and J are TRBV12-3 or TRBV12-4 and TRBJ1-1; tentative D call: TRBD1 (6 bases). Trimming removed 7 bases at V and 5 bases at J, with 14 bases between. The CDR3 runs to 13 residues. In DNA, the CDR3 is TGTGCCAGCACCCCGACAGGAAGAACTGAAGCTTTCTTT. Its protein is CASTPTGRTEAFF.

This chain uses TRBV5-8 with TRBJ1-4, with no clear D. The CDR3 is 13 residues long. The ends were cut back, 0 bases at V and 5 bases at J, with 5 bases in the middle. From germline, CDR1 is SGHTS and CDR2 YDEGEE. This CDR3 is CASSLVPNEKLFF. The CDR3 nucleotides are TGTGCCAGCAGCTTGGTTCCAAATGAAAAACTGTTTTTT.

The J gene is TRBJ2-3, the V gene TRBV19; a possible D gene is TRBD2 (6 bases). The CDR3 loop spans 13 amino acids. V lost 10 bases and J lost 3, with 14 bases in between. Germline V gene lookup returns CDR1 LNHDA and CDR2 SQIVND (reference sequence). The CDR3 coding sequence is TGTGCCATCAGGACGGCGGGGACAGATACGCAGTATTTT. Amino acids: CAIRTAGTDTQYF. Full variable domain (rest looked up from reference TRBV19 and TRBJ2-3): DGGITQSPKYLFRKEGQNVTLSCEQNLNHDAMYWYRQDPGQGLRLIYYSQIVNDFQKGDIAEGYSVSREKKESFPLTVTSAQKNPTAFYLCAIRTAGTDTQYFGPGTRLTVL.

This clone appeared a single time. V usage is TRBV3-1 (or the pseudogene TRBV3-2) and J usage is TRBJ1-5; perhaps TRBD1 as D (6 bases). The V gene lost 0 bases and the J gene lost 7 bases, with 25 bases spanning the gap. This CDR3 has 19 amino acids. Germline CDR1 is LGHDT and CDR2 is YNNKEL (reference sequence). CDR3 sequence (DNA): TGTGCCAGCAGCCAAGATGGGATGGGGACACATCCCATGCGGCAGCCCCAGCATTTT. Translation gives CASSQDGMGTHPMRQPQHF.

The V gene is TRBV4-1, the J gene TRBJ2-3; 13 bases are a match to TRBD2. The germline V gene encodes CDR1 MGHRA and CDR2 YSYEKL. The V and J ends lost 0 bases and 1 base, in that order; junction bases with no gene match: 7. This CDR3 spans 19 amino acids. The CDR3 loop reads CASSQDAPLAGGRTDTQYF. The CDR3 DNA follows: TGCGCCAGCAGCCAAGATGCCCCACTAGCGGGGGGGCGCACAGATACGCAGTATTTT.

This sequence joins TRBV3-1 (or the pseudogene TRBV3-2) and TRBJ2-3; TRBD2 might be the D (5 bases). The CDR3 contains 15 residues. CDR1 is LGHDT, CDR2 YNNKEL, per germline (reference sequence). V shed 4 bases and J shed 6 bases, with 17 bases lying between them. As DNA, the CDR3 is TGTGCCAGCAGCCGCGGGCCCAGAGGGCCGGATACGCAGTATTTT. Translating it yields CASSRGPRGPDTQYF.

This clone was seen a few times. CDR3 residues: CASTRGGTNYGYTF. The CDR3 DNA follows: TGTGCCAGCACCCGGGGGGGAACCAACTATGGCTACACCTTC. The gene calls are TRBV21-1 and TRBJ1-2. TRBV21-1 is described as a pseudogene. The CDR3 has 14 amino acids.

The CDR3, as DNA: TGTGCCAGTCGCCAGGACTACCAAGAGACCCAGTACTTC. Protein sequence: CASRQDYQETQYF. V usage is TRBV19 and J usage is TRBJ2-5, with a possible D match to TRBD2 (5 bases). This CDR3 is 13 amino acids long. Deletions cut 8 bases from V and 0 bases from J, with 10 bases between. Germline CDR1 reads LNHDA; CDR2 reads SQIVND (reference sequence).

This clone was observed a few times. The V and J genes are TRBV3-1 (or the pseudogene TRBV3-2) and TRBJ2-2; TRBD2 matches at 13 bases. The CDR3 is 17 amino acids. V lost 6 bases to trimming and J lost 0 bases; unmatched junction nucleotides: 4. Germline V gene data show CDR1 as LGHDT and CDR2 as YNNKEL (reference sequence). In DNA form, the CDR3 reads TGTGCCAGCAGTCGGACTAGCGGGGGTTCGAACACCGGGGAGCTGTTTTTT. Its translation: CASSRTSGGSNTGELFF.

The chain has TRBV6-5 and TRBJ1-2, with 9 bases that match TRBD1. The J segment lost 4 bases and the V segment lost 2 bases, leaving 2 bases of the junction unmatched. From germline, CDR1 is MNHEY and CDR2 SVGAGI. The CDR3 loop spans 14 amino acids. CDR3 nucleotide sequence: TGTGCCAGCAGTTACGGACAGGGGTTCTATGGCTACACCTTC. Its protein is CASSYGQGFYGYTF.

This clone has just a few counts. This rearrangement joins TRBV20-1 to TRBJ1-1, with 9 bases matching TRBD1. V lost 6 bases and J lost 1; bases outside the gene matches: 9. The CDR3 loop spans 15 amino acids. In germline, CDR1 is DFQATT, CDR2 SNEGSKA (reference sequence). This chain's CDR3 is CSASPGTGTNTEAFF. The CDR3 DNA is TGCAGTGCCAGTCCCGGGACAGGGACGAACACTGAAGCTTTCTTT.

This clone was recorded once. This chain joins TRBV7-9 and TRBJ1-5; 7 nucleotides align to TRBD1. Trimming cost V 4 bases and J 5 bases; bases outside gene matches: 14. The CDR3 extends over 17 amino acids. Germline lookup yields CDR1 SEHNR and CDR2 FQNEAQ (reference sequence). CDR3 coding DNA: TGTGCCAGCAGCTCGAGACAGGGTCACTTGGGGGATCAGCCCCAGCATTTT. It yields the protein CASSSRQGHLGDQPQHF. The full variable domain, completed using reference TRBV7-9 and TRBJ1-5, is DTGVSQNPRHKITKRGQNVTFRCDPISEHNRLYWYRQTLGQGPEFLTYFQNEAQLEKSRLLSDRFSAERPKGSFSTLEIQRTEQGDSAMYLCASSSRQGHLGDQPQHFGDGTRLSIL.

The rearrangement uses TRBV3-1 (or the pseudogene TRBV3-2) and TRBJ2-5, with D unclear. The germline V gene encodes CDR1 LGHDT and CDR2 YNNKEL (reference sequence). This CDR3 contains 14 residues. Trimming took off 3 bases at V and 4 bases at J, with 12 bases between the two ends. In nucleotides, the CDR3 is TGTGCCAGCAGCCACCCCCAGTTCGCAGAGACCCAGTACTTC. This translates into CASSHPQFAETQYF.

The chain has TRBV7-6 and TRBJ1-6; D perhaps matches TRBD1 (6 bases). This CDR3 contains 16 residues. Looked up from germline, CDR1 is SGHVS and CDR2 is FNYEAQ. V dropped 3 bases and J dropped 5 bases, with 14 bases sitting between them. CDR3 residues: CASSFYRVGNNSPLHF. CDR3 bases: TGTGCCAGCAGCTTTTACAGGGTGGGGAATAATTCACCCCTCCACTTT.

The chain links TRBV6-5 to TRBJ1-2, with 9 bases lining up with TRBD1. Germline CDR1 MNHEY, CDR2 SVGAGI. V lost 6 bases, J lost 8 bases, and 7 bases stayed unmatched. This CDR3 is 13 amino acids long. CDR3 residues: CASRPGQGRGYTF. The CDR3 DNA sequence: TGTGCCAGCAGGCCGGGACAGGGCCGGGGCTACACCTTC.

The chain employs TRBV5-4 and TRBJ1-3; no reliable D call. Trimming removed 3 bases at V and 0 bases at J, with 7 bases between. The CDR3 length is 14 residues. CDR1 is SGHNT and CDR2 is YYREEE in the germline V gene (reference sequence). CDR3 bases: TGTGCCAGCAGCTACGGAGACTCTGGAAACACCATATATTTT. It is translated as CASSYGDSGNTIYF.

The chain employs TRBV7-9 and TRBJ2-1; D gene uncertain. V shed 5 bases and J shed 5 bases, with 10 bases lying between them. Germline lookup yields CDR1 SEHNR and CDR2 FQNEAQ (reference sequence). The CDR3 runs 13 residues. The DNA for the CDR3 is TGTGCCAGCAGCCCGGCCGGAGACAATGAGCAGTTCTTC. It yields the protein CASSPAGDNEQFF.

The rearrangement links TRBV28 to TRBJ2-7; no firm D call. Looked up from germline, CDR1 is MDHEN and CDR2 is SYDVKM. The V end was cut by 2 bases, the J end by 0 bases, with 8 bases between. The CDR3 loop spans 14 amino acids. The CDR3 protein is CASSLHTSSYEQYF. The DNA of the CDR3 is TGTGCCAGCAGTTTACACACAAGCTCCTACGAGCAGTACTTC. The variable domain in full, with the rest retrieved from reference TRBV28 and TRBJ2-7, is DVKVTQSSRYLVKRTGEKVFLECVQDMDHENMFWYRQDPGLGLRLIYFSYDVKMKEKGDIPEGYSVSREKKERFSLILESASTNQTSMYLCASSLHTSSYEQYFGPGTRLTVT.

The chain combines TRBV18 with TRBJ1-2; possible D gene TRBD1, 5 bases. The CDR3 spans 14 residues. Trimming stripped 4 bases from V and 4 bases from J, with 13 bases between. In germline, CDR1 is KGHSH, CDR2 LQKENI. The CDR3 DNA sequence: TGTGCCAGCTCACTACAGACAGAGTCCTATGGCTACACCTTC. Protein sequence: CASSLQTESYGYTF.

V gene TRBV19 combines with J gene TRBJ2-5; TRBD2 matches at 8 bases. Unmatched junction bases numbered 15, after V lost 5 bases and J lost 7 bases. This CDR3 comprises 16 residues. Germline-derived CDR1 and CDR2 are LNHDA and SQIVND (reference sequence). The CDR3 here is CASSARTSPHPGTQYF. The DNA for the CDR3 is TGTGCCAGTAGTGCCCGGACTAGCCCCCACCCAGGGACCCAGTACTTC.

A note on this clone: The same CDR3 arises from other DNA sequences in this sample as well. The chain has TRBV9 and TRBJ2-5; 8 nucleotides match TRBD2. Germline V lookup: CDR1 SGDLS, CDR2 YYNGEE. The CDR3 contains 14 residues. Trimming at V came to 0 bases and at J to 5 bases, leaving 3 bases not matched to a gene. The CDR3 protein is CASSVAGGAETQYF. The CDR3 nucleotides read TGTGCCAGCAGCGTAGCGGGGGGGGCTGAGACCCAGTACTTC.

This chain uses TRBV18 with TRBJ1-2; 7 bases map to TRBD1. J was trimmed by 4 bases and V by 5 bases; bases with no gene match: 16. The CDR3 length is 17 residues. Germline CDR1 KGHSH, CDR2 LQKENI. The CDR3 coding sequence is TGTGCCAGCTCAATAAGACAGGGCCCATCCGCCCGCTATGGCTACACCTTC. This sequence encodes CASSIRQGPSARYGYTF.

CDR3 loop: CASSKAGHRSYNEQFF. As DNA, the CDR3 is TGTGCCAGTAGTAAAGCGGGACACCGCTCCTACAATGAGCAGTTCTTC. The chain combines TRBV19 with TRBJ2-1; D may be TRBD2 (7 bases). Germline values: CDR1 LNHDA, CDR2 SQIVND (reference sequence). Trimming shortened V by 4 bases and J by 0 bases, and 13 bases separated the two germline ends. CDR3 size: 16 residues.